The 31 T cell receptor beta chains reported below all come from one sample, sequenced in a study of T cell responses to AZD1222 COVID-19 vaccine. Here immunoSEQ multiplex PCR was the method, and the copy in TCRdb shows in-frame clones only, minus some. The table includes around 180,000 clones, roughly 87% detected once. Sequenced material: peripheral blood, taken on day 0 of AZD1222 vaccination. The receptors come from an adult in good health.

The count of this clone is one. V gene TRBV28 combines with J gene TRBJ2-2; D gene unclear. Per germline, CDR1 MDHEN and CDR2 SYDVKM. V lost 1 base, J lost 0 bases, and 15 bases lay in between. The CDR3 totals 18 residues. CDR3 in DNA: TGTGCCAGCAGTTTATTGGGCAGTTCAATCGCGAACACCGGGGAGCTGTTTTTT. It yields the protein CASSLLGSSIANTGELFF.

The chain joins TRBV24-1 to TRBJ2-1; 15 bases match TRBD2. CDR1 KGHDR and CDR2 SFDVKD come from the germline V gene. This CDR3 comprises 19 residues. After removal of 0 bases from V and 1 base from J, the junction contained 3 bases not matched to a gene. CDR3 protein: CATSDLGLAGGRSYNEQFF. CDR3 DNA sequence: TGTGCCACCAGTGATTTGGGACTAGCGGGAGGGAGGTCCTACAATGAGCAGTTCTTC.

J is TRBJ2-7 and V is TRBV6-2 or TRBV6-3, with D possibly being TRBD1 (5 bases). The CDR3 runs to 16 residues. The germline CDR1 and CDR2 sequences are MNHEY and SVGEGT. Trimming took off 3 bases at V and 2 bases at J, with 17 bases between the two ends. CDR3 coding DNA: TGTGCCAGCAGTTATTCAGGAGCAGGGAACCCCTACGAGCAGTACTTC. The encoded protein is CASSYSGAGNPYEQYF.

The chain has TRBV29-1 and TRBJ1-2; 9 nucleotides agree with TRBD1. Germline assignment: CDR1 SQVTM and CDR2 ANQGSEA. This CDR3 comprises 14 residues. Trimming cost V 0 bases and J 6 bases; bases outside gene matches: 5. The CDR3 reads CSVEEWTGEDGYTF. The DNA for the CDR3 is TGCAGCGTTGAAGAGTGGACAGGGGAGGATGGCTACACCTTC. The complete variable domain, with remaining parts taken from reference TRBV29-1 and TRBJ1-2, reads SAVISQKPSRDICQRGTSLTIQCQVDSQVTMMFWYRQQPGQSLTLIATANQGSEATYESGFVIDKFPISRPNLTFSTLTVSNMSPEDSSIYLCSVEEWTGEDGYTFGSGTRLTVV.

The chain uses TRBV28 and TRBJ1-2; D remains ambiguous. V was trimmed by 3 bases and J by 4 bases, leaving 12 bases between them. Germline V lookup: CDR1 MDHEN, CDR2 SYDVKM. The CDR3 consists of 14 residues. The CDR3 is CASSLVGPPYGYTF. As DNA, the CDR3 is TGTGCCAGCAGTTTGGTCGGACCCCCCTATGGCTACACCTTC.

This CDR3 is CASSMGNTEAFF. The CDR3 nucleotides are TGTGCCAGTAGTATGGGTAACACTGAAGCTTTCTTT. This sequence joins TRBV19 and TRBJ1-1; the D is unclear. The CDR3 runs to 12 residues. CDR1 is LNHDA, CDR2 SQIVND, per germline (reference sequence). The V end was cut by 3 bases, the J end by 2 bases, with 4 bases between.

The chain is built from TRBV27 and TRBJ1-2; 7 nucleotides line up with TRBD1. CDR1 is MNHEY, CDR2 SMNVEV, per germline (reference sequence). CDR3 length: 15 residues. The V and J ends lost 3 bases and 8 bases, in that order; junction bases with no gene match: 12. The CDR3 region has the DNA TGTGCCAGCAGTTTCGAGGGGGCCCCTTTTGGGGGCTACACCTTC. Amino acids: CASSFEGAPFGGYTF.

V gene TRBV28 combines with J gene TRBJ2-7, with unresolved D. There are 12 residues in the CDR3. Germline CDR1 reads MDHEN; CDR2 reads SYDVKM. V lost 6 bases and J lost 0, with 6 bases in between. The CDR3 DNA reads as TGTGCCAGCAGCTACGACTCCTACGAGCAGTACTTC. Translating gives CASSYDSYEQYF.

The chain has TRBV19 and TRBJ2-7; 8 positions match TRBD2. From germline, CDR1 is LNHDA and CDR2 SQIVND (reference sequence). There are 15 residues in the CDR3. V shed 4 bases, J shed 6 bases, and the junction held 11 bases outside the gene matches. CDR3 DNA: TGTGCCAGTAGTAGGACCCGAGCGGGGGAGCTCGAGCAGTACTTC. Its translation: CASSRTRAGELEQYF.

In DNA form, the CDR3 reads TGTGCCAGCAGTGCGGCGGGGGTCCCACAGCAGCCCCAGCATTTT. It yields the protein CASSAAGVPQQPQHF. This chain links TRBV28 with TRBJ1-5; TRBD1 is a possible D gene (5 bases). Germline CDR1 is MDHEN and CDR2 is SYDVKM. The CDR3 totals 15 residues. V was trimmed by 5 bases and J by 7 bases, leaving 18 bases between them.

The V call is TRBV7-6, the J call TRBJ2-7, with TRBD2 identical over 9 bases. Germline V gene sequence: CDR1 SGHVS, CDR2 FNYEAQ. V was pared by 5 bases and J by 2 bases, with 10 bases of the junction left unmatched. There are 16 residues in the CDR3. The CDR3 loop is CASSAQTSGGTYEQYF. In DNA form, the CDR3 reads TGTGCCAGCAGCGCCCAGACTAGCGGAGGGACCTACGAGCAGTACTTC.

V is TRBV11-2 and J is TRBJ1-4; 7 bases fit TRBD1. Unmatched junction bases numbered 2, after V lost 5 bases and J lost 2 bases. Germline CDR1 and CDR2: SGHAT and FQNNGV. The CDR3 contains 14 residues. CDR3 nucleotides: TGTGCCAGCAGCGCGACAGGGACTAATGAAAAACTGTTTTTT. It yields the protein CASSATGTNEKLFF.

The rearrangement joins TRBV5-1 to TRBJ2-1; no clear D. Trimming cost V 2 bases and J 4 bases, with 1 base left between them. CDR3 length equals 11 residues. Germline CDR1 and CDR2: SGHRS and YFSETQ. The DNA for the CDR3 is TGCGCCAGCAGCTTTTACAATGAGCAGTTCTTC. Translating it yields CASSFYNEQFF.

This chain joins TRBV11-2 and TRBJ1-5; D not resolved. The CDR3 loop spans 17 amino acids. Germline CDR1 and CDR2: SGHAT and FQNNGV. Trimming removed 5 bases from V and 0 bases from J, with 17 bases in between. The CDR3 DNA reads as TGTGCCAGCAGCGTCGTGAAAGGGAAGCGTAGCAATCAGCCCCAGCATTTT. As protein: CASSVVKGKRSNQPQHF. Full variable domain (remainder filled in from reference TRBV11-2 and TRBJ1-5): EAGVAQSPRYKIIEKRQSVAFWCNPISGHATLYWYQQILGQGPKLLIQFQNNGVVDDSQLPKDRFSAERLKGVDSTLKIQPAKLEDSAVYLCASSVVKGKRSNQPQHFGDGTRLSIL.

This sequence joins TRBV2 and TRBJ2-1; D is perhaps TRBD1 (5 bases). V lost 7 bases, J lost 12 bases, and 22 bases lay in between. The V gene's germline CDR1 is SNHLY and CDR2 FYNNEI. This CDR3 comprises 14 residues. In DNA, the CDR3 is TGTGCCAGCATTATCGTGACAGCAGGCGCATTGCAGTTCTTC. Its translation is CASIIVTAGALQFF.

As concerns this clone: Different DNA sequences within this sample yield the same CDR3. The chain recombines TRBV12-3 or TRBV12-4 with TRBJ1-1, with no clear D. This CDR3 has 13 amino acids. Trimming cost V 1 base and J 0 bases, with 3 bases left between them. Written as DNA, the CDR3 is TGTGCCAGCAGTTTAGTGATGAACACTGAAGCTTTCTTT. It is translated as CASSLVMNTEAFF.

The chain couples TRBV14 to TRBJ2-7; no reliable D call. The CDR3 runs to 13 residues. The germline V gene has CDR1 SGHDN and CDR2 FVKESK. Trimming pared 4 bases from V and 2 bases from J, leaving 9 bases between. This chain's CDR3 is CASSLALPYEQYF. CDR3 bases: TGTGCCAGCAGCCTCGCCCTGCCCTACGAGCAGTACTTC.

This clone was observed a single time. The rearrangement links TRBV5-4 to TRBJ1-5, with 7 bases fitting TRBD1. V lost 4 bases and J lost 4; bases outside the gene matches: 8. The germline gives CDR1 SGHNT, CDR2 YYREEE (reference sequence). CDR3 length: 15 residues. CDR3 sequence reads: CASSPGPGGNQPQHF. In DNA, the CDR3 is TGTGCCAGCAGCCCGGGACCAGGGGGAAATCAGCCCCAGCATTTT. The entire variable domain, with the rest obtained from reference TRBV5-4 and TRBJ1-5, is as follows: ETGVTQSPTHLIKTRGQQVTLRCSSQSGHNTVSWYQQALGQGPQFIFQYYREEENGRGNFPPRFSGLQFPNYSSELNVNALELDDSALYLCASSPGPGGNQPQHFGDGTRLSIL.

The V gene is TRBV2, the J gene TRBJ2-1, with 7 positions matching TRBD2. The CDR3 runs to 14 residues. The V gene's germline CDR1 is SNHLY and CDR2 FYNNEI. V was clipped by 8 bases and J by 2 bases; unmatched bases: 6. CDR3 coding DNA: TGTGCCAGCGGGCGGAGCGGGGCCTACAATGAGCAGTTCTTC. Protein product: CASGRSGAYNEQFF.

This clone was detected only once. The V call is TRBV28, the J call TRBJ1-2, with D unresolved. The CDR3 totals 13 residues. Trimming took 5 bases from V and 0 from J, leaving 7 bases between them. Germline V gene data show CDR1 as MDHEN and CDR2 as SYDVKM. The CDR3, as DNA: TGTGCCAGCAGTGTCAGGTCTAACTATGGCTACACCTTC. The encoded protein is CASSVRSNYGYTF.

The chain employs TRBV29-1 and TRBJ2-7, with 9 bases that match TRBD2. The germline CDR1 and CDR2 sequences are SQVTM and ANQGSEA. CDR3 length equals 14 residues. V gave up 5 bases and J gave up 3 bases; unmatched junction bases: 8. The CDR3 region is CSVLGAGGHYEQYF. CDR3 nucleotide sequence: TGCAGCGTTCTTGGAGCGGGAGGTCACTACGAGCAGTACTTC.

CDR3 sequence reads: CASSPPSKPFEQYF. Written as DNA, the CDR3 is TGTGCCAGCTCACCACCATCCAAGCCTTTCGAGCAGTACTTC. This chain links TRBV18 with TRBJ2-7; D is undetermined. The CDR3 covers 14 residues. With 0 bases removed from V and 6 bases from J, the gap between germline ends came to 12 bases. Germline CDR1 reads KGHSH; CDR2 reads LQKENI.

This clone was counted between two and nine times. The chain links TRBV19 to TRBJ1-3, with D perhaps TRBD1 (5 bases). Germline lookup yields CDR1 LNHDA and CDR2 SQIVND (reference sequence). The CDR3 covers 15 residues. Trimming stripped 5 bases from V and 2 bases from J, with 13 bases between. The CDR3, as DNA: TGTGCCAGTAGTCCTCGGGGCGCTCCTGGAAACACCATATATTTT. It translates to CASSPRGAPGNTIYF. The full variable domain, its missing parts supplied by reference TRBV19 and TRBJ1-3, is DGGITQSPKYLFRKEGQNVTLSCEQNLNHDAMYWYRQDPGQGLRLIYYSQIVNDFQKGDIAEGYSVSREKKESFPLTVTSAQKNPTAFYLCASSPRGAPGNTIYFGEGSWLTVV.

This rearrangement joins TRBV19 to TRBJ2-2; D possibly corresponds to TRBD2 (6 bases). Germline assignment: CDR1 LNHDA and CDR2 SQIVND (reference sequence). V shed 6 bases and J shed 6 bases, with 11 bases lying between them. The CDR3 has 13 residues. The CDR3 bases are TGTGCCAGTAGCGGGGGATGGGCCGGGGAGCTGTTTTTT. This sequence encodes CASSGGWAGELFF.

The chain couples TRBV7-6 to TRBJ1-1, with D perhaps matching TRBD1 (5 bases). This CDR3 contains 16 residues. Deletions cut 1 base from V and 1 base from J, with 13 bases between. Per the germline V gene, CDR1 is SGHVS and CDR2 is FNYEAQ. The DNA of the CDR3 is TGTGCCAGCAGCTTAGAGGAGGGACGTAGGAACACTGAAGCTTTCTTT. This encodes CASSLEEGRRNTEAFF.

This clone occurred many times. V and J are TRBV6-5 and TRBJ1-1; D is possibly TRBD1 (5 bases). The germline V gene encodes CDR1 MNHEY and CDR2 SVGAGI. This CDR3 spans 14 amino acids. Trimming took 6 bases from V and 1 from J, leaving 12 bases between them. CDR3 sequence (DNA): TGTGCCAGCAGCCACAACGGGGCGAACACTGAAGCTTTCTTT. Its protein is CASSHNGANTEAFF.

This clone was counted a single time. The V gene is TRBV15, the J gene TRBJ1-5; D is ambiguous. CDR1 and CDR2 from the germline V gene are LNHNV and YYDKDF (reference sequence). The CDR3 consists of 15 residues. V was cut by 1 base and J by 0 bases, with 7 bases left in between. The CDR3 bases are TGTGCCACCAGCAGAGGTCGCCTTAGCAATCAGCCCCAGCATTTT. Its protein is CATSRGRLSNQPQHF.

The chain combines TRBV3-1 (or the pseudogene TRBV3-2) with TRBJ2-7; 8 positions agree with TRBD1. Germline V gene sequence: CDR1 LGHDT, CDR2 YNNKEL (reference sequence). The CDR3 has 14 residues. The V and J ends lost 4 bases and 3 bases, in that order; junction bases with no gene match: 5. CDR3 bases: TGTGCCAGCAGCCCCGGACAGGGAGACTACGAGCAGTACTTC. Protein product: CASSPGQGDYEQYF.

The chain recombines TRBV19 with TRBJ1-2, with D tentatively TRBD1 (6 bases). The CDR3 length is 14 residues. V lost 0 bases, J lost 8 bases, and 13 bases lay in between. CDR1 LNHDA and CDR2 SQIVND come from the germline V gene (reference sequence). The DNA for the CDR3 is TGTGCCAGTAGTATAGAGGGGGGGCAGGACGGCTACACCTTC. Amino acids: CASSIEGGQDGYTF.

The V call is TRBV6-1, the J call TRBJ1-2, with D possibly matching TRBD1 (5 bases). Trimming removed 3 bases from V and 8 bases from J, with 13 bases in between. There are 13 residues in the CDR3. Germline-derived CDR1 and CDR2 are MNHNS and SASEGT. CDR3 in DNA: TGTGCCAGCAGTGAGCAGGGTCTTGAGGGCTACACCTTC. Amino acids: CASSEQGLEGYTF.

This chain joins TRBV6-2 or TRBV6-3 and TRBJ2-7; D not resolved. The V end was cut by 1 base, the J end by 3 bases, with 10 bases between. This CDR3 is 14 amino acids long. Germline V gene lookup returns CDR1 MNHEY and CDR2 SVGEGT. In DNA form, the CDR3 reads TGTGCCAGCAGTTACTGGGTGGGCTACTACGAGCAGTACTTC. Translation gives CASSYWVGYYEQYF.